This T cell receptor beta chain came from a study of Ad26.COV2.S vaccination and SARS-CoV-2 variants. Study as a whole: Intramuscular Ad26.COV2.S at 5x10^10 or 1x10^11 viral particles.

To note about this clone: Its specificity is unknown.

Germline V gives CDR1 SGHVS, CDR2 FQNEAQ. Trimming took 4 bases from V and 8 from J; bases not matched to a gene: 5. The CDR3 runs to 13 residues. Libraries were prepared by immunoSEQ multiplex PCR; TCRdb keeps only in-frame clonotypes and omits some of them. The sample contains about 400,000 clones, approximately 90% of which appear only once. General study results and limits: Comparable non-spike TCR breadth was observed in vaccine and placebo recipients. People given the vaccine had a wider spike-specific TCR breadth than placebo recipients did.

Treatment described: roughly 19 received Ad26.COV2.S at low or high dose, single or two shots; 5 received placebo; per-sample allocation not given. At day 63 after the first vaccine or placebo injection, samples were drawn. The specimen comprised peripheral blood, sampled in a trial of Ad26.COV2.S vaccine versus placebo. This chain links TRBV7-8 with TRBJ1-2; 9 nucleotides agree with TRBD1. This receptor was identified in a person between 18 and 65 years old who received the Ad26.COV2.S COVID-19 vaccine or a placebo. CDR3 residues: CASSWDRVGGYTF. The CDR3 region has the DNA TGTGCCAGCAGCTGGGACAGGGTGGGAGGCTACACCTTC.